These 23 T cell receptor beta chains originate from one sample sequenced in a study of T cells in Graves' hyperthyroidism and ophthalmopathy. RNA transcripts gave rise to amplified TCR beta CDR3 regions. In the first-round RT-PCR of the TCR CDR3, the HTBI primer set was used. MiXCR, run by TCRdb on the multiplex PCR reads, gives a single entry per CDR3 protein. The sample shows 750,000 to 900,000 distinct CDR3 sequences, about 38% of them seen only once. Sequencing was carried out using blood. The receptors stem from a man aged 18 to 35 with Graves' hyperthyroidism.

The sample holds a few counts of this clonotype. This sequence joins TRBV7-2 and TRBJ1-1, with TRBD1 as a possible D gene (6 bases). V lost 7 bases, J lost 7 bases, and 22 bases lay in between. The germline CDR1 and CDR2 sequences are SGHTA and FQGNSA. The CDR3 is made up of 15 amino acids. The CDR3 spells CASTNPARGGGEAFF. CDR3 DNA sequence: TGTGCCAGCACCAACCCGGCCAGGGGTGGTGGTGAAGCTTTCTTT. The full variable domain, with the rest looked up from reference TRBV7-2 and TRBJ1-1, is GAGVSQSPSNKVTEKGKDVELRCDPISGHTALYWYRQSLGQGLEFLIYFQGNSAPDKSGLPSDRFSAERTGGSVSTLTIQRTQQEDSAVYLCASTNPARGGGEAFFGQGTRLTVV.

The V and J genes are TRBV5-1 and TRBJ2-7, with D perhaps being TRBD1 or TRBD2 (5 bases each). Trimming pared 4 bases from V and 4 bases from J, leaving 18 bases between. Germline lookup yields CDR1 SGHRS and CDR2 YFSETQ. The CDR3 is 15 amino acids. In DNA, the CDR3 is TGCGCCAGCAGCGTCGGGACGCGTGGCCTATACGAGCAGTACTTC. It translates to CASSVGTRGLYEQYF. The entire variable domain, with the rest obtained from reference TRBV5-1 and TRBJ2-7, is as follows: KAGVTQTPRYLIKTRGQQVTLSCSPISGHRSVSWYQQTPGQGLQFLFEYFSETQRNKGNFPGRFSGRQFSNSRSEMNVSTLELGDSALYLCASSVGTRGLYEQYFGPGTRLTVT.

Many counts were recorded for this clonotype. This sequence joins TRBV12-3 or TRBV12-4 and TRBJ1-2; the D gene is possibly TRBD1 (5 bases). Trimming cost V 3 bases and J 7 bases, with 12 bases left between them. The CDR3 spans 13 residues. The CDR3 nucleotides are TGTGCCAGCAGTTTGCAGCAGGGACTTGGCTACACCTTC. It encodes CASSLQQGLGYTF.

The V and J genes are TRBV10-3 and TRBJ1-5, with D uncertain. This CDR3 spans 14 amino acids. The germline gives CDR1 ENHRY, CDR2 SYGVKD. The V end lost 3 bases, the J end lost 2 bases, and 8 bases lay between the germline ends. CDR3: CAISEGQGNQPQHF. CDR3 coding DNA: TGTGCCATCAGTGAAGGGCAGGGCAATCAGCCCCAGCATTTT.

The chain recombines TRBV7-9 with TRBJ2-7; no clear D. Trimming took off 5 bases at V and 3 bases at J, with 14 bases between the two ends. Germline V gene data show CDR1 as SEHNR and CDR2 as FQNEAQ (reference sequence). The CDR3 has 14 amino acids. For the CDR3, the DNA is TGTGCCAGCAGCCCCCCCGGCACCCTCTACGAGCAGTACTTC. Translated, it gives CASSPPGTLYEQYF.

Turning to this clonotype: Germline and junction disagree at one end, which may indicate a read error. The CDR3 here is CASSLVVNTGAFF. CDR3 DNA: TGTGCCAGCAGTTTAGTGGTGAACACTGGAGCTTTCTTT. The chain links TRBV12-3 or TRBV12-4 to TRBJ1-1; D unclear. The CDR3 spans 13 residues.

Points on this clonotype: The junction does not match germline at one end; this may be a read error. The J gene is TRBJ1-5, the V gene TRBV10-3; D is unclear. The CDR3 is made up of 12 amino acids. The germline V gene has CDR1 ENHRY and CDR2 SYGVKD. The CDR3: CASSYGLRPQHF. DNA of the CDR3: TGTGCCAGCAGTTACGGCCTTCGGCCCCAGCATTTT.

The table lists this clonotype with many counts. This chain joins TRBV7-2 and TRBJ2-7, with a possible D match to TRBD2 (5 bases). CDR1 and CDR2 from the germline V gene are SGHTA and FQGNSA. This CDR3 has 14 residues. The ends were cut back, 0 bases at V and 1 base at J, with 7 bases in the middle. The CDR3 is CASSLAEVSYEQYF. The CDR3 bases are TGTGCCAGCAGCTTAGCGGAGGTTTCCTACGAGCAGTACTTC.

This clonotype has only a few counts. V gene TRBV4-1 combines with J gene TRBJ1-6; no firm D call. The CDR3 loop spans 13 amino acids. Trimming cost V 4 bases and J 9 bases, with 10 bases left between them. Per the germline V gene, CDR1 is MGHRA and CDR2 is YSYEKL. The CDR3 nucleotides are TGCGCCAGCAGCCCCTCCCCTACTTCACCCCTCCACTTT. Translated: CASSPSPTSPLHF.

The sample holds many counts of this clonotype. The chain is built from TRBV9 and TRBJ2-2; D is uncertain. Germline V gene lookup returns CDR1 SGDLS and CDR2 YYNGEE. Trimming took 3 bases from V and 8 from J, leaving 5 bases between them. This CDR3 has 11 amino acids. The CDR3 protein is CASSASGELFF. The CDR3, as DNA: TGTGCCAGCAGCGCGTCGGGGGAGCTGTTTTTT.

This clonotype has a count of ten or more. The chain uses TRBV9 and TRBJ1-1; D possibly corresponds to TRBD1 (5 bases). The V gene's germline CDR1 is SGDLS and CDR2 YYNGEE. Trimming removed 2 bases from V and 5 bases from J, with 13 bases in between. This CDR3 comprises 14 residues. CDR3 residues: CASSVKAWGTEAFF. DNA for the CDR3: TGTGCCAGCAGCGTGAAGGCTTGGGGGACTGAAGCTTTCTTT.

Written as DNA, the CDR3 is TGCAGTCTAAGAGCACCAGGAAACACCATATATTTT. It specifies CSLRAPGNTIYF. This sequence joins TRBV20-1 and TRBJ1-3; D not resolved. The V end was cut by 8 bases, the J end by 4 bases, with 12 bases between. CDR1 and CDR2 (germline): DFQATT, SNEGSKA (reference sequence). The length of the CDR3 is 12 residues.

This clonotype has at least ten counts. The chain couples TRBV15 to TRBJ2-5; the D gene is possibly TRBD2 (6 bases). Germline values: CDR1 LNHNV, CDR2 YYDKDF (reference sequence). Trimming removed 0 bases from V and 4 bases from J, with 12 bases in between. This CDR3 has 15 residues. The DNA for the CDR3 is TGTGCCACCAGCAGAGAGGCGGGAAACGTAGAGACCCAGTACTTC. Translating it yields CATSREAGNVETQYF.

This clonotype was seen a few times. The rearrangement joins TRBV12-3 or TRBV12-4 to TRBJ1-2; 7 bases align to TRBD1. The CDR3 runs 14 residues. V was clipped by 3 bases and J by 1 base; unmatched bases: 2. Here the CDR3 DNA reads TGTGCCAGCAGTTTGGGACAGCATAACTATGGCTACACCTTC. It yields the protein CASSLGQHNYGYTF.

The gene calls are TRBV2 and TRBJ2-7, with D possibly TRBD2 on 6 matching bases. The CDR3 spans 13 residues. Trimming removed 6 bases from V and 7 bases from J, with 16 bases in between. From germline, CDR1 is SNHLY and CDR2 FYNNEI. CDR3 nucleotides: TGTGCCAGCAGCGGGGACTCGAAGAAAGAGCAGTACTTC. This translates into CASSGDSKKEQYF. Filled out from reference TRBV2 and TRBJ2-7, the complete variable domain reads EPEVTQTPSHQVTQMGQEVILRCVPISNHLYFYWYRQILGQKVEFLVSFYNNEISEKSEIFDDQFSVERPDGSNFTLKIRSTKLEDSAMYFCASSGDSKKEQYFGPGTRLTVT.

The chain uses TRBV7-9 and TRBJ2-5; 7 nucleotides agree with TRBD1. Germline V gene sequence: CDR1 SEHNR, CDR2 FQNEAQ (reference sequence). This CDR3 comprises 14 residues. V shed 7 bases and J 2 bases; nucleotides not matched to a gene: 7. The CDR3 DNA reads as TGTGCCAGCAAAGGGACAGCATTTCAAGAGACCCAGTACTTC. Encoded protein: CASKGTAFQETQYF.

The CDR3 DNA sequence: TGTGCCAGCAGCCGAGAAAGGGGGGCTGGATCACCCCTCCACTTT. Translating it yields CASSRERGAGSPLHF. This chain joins TRBV4-2 and TRBJ1-6; a weak D match, TRBD1 (6 bases). CDR3 size: 15 residues. V lost 4 bases to trimming and J lost 10 bases, with 17 bases between them. Germline CDR1 and CDR2: LGHNA and YNFKEQ.

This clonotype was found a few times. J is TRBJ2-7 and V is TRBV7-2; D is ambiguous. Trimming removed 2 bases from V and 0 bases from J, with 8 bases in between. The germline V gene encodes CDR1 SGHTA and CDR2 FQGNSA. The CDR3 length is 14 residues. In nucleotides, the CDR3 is TGTGCCAGCAGCTTACCCCAGTTCTCCTACGAGCAGTACTTC. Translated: CASSLPQFSYEQYF.

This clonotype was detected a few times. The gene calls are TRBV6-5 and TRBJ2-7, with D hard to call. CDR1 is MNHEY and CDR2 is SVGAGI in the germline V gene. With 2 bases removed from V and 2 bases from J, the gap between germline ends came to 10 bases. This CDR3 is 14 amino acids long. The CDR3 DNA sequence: TGTGCCAGCAGTTACGGCGACGGTCCCTACGAGCAGTACTTC. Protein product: CASSYGDGPYEQYF.

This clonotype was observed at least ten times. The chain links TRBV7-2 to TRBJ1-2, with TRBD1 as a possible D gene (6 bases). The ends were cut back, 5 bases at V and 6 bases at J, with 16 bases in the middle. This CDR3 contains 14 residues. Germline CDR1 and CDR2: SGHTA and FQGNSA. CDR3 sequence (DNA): TGTGCCAGCAGCCTGAATACAGGGATCGATGGCTACACCTTC. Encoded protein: CASSLNTGIDGYTF.

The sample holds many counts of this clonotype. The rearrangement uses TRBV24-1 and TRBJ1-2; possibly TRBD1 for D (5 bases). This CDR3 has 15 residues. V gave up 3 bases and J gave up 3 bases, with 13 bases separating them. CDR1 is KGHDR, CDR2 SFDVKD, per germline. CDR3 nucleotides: TGTGCCACCAGTGATAAAAGCAGGGCTCACTATGGCTACACCTTC. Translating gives CATSDKSRAHYGYTF.

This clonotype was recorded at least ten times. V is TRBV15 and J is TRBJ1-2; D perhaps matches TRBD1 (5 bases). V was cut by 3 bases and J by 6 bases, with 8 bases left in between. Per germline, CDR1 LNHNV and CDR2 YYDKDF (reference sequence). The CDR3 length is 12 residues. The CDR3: CATSRRGDGYTF. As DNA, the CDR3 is TGTGCCACCAGCAGGCGAGGGGATGGCTACACCTTC.

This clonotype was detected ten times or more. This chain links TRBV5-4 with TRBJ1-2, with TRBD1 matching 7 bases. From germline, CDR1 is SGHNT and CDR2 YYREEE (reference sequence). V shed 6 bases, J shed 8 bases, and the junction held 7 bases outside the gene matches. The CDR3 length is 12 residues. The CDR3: CASTRQGEGYTF. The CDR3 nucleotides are TGTGCCAGCACACGACAGGGCGAAGGCTACACCTTC.